This is a list of T cell receptor beta chains from one sample in a study of blood T cell repertoires in COVID-19. Sequencing was performed with immunoSEQ multiplex PCR; in TCRdb, only in-frame clones are kept and a portion is missing. The sample yields some 330,000 clones, around 87% seen once. The sample taken for sequencing was PBMCs or T cells enriched from blood (not recorded which). The receptor source for this set is a man aged 40-55 years in a cohort exposed to, infected with or recovered from COVID-19 (not recorded which). Each CDR3 is given with its conserved first and last residue. Fields, in order: D gene, clone size, J gene, V gene, CDR3 length, CDR3 DNA, CDR3 protein. D genes are given only for firm matches. Expanded clones get a size class; other rows say once, few or many, or leave the size out.

- | once | TRBJ1-2 | TRBV19 | 12 | TGTGCCAGTAGTATGCGGGGGCACGGCTACACCTTC | CASSMRGHGYTF
- | - | TRBJ1-6 | TRBV9 | 14 | TGTGCCAGCAGCGTCACTCAAGTCAATTCACCCCTCCACTTT | CASSVTQVNSPLHF
TRBD2 | - | TRBJ2-3 | TRBV3-1/TRBV3-2 | 16 | TGTGCCAGCAGCTATCCCGGGACTAGCGGGAGCGATACGCAGTATTTT | CASSYPGTSGSDTQYF
TRBD1 | once | TRBJ1-5 | TRBV19 | 14 | TGTGCCAGTACCGCGGACAGGGTAGGACAGCCCCAGCATTTT | CASTADRVGQPQHF
- | - | TRBJ1-2 | TRBV28 | 13 | TGTGCCAGCAGTTTAGGGACACGCTATGGCTACACCTTC | CASSLGTRYGYTF
- | - | TRBJ1-2 | TRBV3-1/TRBV3-2 | 13 | TGTGCCAGCAGCCAAGCCCTCGGAGTCGGCTACACCTTC | CASSQALGVGYTF
- | - | TRBJ1-5 | TRBV30 | 14 | TGTGCCTGGAGTGAAACACAGGGAAGTCAGCCCCAGCATTTT | CAWSETQGSQPQHF
TRBD1 | - | TRBJ2-5 | TRBV29-1 | 10 | TGCAGCGCAGGGGGAGAGACCCAGTACTTC | CSAGGETQYF
- | once | TRBJ2-6 | TRBV29-1 | 17 | TGCAGCGTTGAGGGGGCTTCAGGGGTGTCTGGGGCCAACGTCCTGACTTTC | CSVEGASGVSGANVLTF
TRBD1 | - | TRBJ2-1 | TRBV5-1 | 16 | TGCGCCAGCAGCCCAGGACAGGGAACCTCCTACAATGAGCAGTTCTTC | CASSPGQGTSYNEQFF
- | once | TRBJ2-3 | TRBV3-1/TRBV3-2 | 15 | TGTGCCAGCAGCCCCTGGGCGGAGGCCACAGATACGCAGTATTTT | CASSPWAEATDTQYF
- | - | TRBJ1-3 | TRBV6-5 | 16 | TGTGCCAGCAGTTACCAGGGGACCAGCTCTGGAAACACCATATATTTT | CASSYQGTSSGNTIYF
TRBD2 | - | TRBJ2-7 | TRBV25-1 | 13 | TGTGCCAGCAGCGCCGCGGGGGGCTACGAGCAGTACTTC | CASSAAGGYEQYF
TRBD1 | - | TRBJ1-3 | TRBV6-5 | 15 | TGTGCCAGCAGTTACTCGAATAGGGGGCGAAACACCATATATTTT | CASSYSNRGRNTIYF
TRBD2 | - | TRBJ2-3 | TRBV18 | 14 | TGTGCCAGCTCACCCGGACTAGTGGCAGATACGCAGTATTTT | CASSPGLVADTQYF
- | - | TRBJ1-1 | TRBV10-3 | 14 | TGTGCCATCAGTATGACAGGTTCAGACACTGAAGCTTTCTTT | CAISMTGSDTEAFF
- | - | TRBJ2-1 | TRBV21-1 | 19 | TGTGCCAGCAGAAAGTTCAGGCTCCAGGGGGAACACTCCTACAATGAGCAGTTCTTC | CASRKFRLQGEHSYNEQFF
- | - | TRBJ2-3 | TRBV6-4 | 13 | TGTGCCAGCAGTGACCCCGGGGCAGATACGCAGTATTTT | CASSDPGADTQYF
TRBD1 | - | TRBJ1-3 | TRBV2 | 16 | TGTGCCAGCAGTTTATTAGGGGGCGATTCCGGAAACACCATATATTTT | CASSLLGGDSGNTIYF
- | - | TRBJ2-1 | TRBV7-3 | 12 | TGTGCCAGCGCTGAGGTCTACAATGAGCAGTTCTTC | CASAEVYNEQFF
- | - | TRBJ1-4 | TRBV3-1/TRBV3-2 | 13 | TGTGCCAGCAGCTCACGGACAGCTGAAAAACTGTTTTTT | CASSSRTAEKLFF
- | - | TRBJ1-2 | TRBV2 | 13 | TGTGCCAGCGCCGTCGAGTCCGCCTATGGCTACACCTTC | CASAVESAYGYTF
- | few | TRBJ1-5 | TRBV21-1 | 13 | TGTGCCAGCAGCAATCCCAGGGATCAGCCCCAGCATTTT | CASSNPRDQPQHF
TRBD1 | - | TRBJ1-2 | TRBV20-1 | 13 | TGCAGTGCTAGTGCTCAGGGGGCCTATGGCTACACCTTC | CSASAQGAYGYTF
- | few | TRBJ1-1 | TRBV3-1/TRBV3-2 | 14 | TGTGCCAGCAGCCAAGAGGGGGGGAACACTGAAGCTTTCTTT | CASSQEGGNTEAFF
TRBD2 | few | TRBJ2-3 | TRBV6-4 | 15 | TGTGCCAGCAGTGAATCGAGCGGGAGCTCAGATACGCAGTATTTT | CASSESSGSSDTQYF
TRBD2 | - | TRBJ2-1 | TRBV11-3 | 15 | TGTGCCAGCAGCTCTCGGACTAGCGGGAGTAATGAGCAGTTCTTC | CASSSRTSGSNEQFF
- | - | TRBJ2-2 | TRBV7-2 | 13 | TGTGCCAGCAGCAACAAAAACACCGGGGAGCTGTTTTTT | CASSNKNTGELFF
- | - | TRBJ1-6 | TRBV6-5 | 16 | TGTGCCAGCAGTTACGAGCGGGTCTCCTATAATTCACCCCTCCACTTT | CASSYERVSYNSPLHF